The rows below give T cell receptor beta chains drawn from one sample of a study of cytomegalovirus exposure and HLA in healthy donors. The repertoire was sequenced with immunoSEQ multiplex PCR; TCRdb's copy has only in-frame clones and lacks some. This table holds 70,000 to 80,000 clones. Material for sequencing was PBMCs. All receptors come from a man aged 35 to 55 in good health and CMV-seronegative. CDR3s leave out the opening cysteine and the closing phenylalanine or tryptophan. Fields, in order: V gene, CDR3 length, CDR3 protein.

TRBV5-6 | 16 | ASSPLLLGTVEGNTIY
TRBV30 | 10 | AWSGTGDEQY
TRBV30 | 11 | AWSAGGRRRAF
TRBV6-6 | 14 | ASSYSDDSKPYGYT
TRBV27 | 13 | ASSHDGQGAQPQH
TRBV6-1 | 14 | ASSGSGGRAYNEQF
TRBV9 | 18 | ASSPVYRLAGGPNTGELF
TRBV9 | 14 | ASSADRVGVPGELF
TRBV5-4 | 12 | ASSFWDNIYEQY
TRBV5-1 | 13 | ASSDRDGDSYEQY
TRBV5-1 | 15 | ASSQGQLSSYNSPLH
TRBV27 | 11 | ASSFDGNYGYT
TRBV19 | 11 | ASGRTANTEAF
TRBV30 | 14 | AWSGLGQGDNQPQH
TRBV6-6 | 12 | ASSPADRGLEQY
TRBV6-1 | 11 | ASSQGGYTEAF
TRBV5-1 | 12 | ASGAGGISYEQY
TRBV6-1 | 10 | ASSERGNEQY
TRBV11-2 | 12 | ASSSPGSQETQY
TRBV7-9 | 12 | ASSTLATPETQY
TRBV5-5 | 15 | ASSLGQPTGPGNTIY
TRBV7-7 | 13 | ASSLPETSGNTIY
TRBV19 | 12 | ASSTRTAMYEQY
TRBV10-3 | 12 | ASIRDGEVYEQY
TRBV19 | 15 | ASSIDPGRAYNQPQH
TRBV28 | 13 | ASGPTGAAKNIQY
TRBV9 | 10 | ASSGQGYEQY
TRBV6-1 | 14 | ASSEESTFSGNTIY
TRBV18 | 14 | ASSPPRVGENTEAF
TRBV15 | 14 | ATSRGQGDMSSEAF
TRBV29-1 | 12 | SVRSGGVGETQY
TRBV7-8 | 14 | ASSLGDIPAPYEQY
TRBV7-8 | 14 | ASSLLGLADTDTQY
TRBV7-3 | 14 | ASSLSRVPTNEKLF
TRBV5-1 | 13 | ASSLEGSGADEQY
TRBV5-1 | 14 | ASSLARGATDNEQF
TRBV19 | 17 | ASSRGDLAGGSNTGELF
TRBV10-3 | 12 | AISAGQFTDTQY
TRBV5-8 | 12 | ASRPPGGLETQY
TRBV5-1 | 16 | ASSLGLFGGTGGRELF
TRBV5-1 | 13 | ASSLMTGGSNEQF
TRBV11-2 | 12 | ASSLGGGPVEQF
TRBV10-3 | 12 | AISESGGNQPQH
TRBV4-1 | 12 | ASSQVGQVGTQY
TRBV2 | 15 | ASRRSGTGVRTDTQY
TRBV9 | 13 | ASSFGQGPYNEQF
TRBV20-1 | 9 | SAPSEKTQY
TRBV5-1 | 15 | ASSYGTSGGVYNEQF
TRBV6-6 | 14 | ASSYGGVLMNTEAF
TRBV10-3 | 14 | AISEGFSGMAGELF
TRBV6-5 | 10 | ASSYRGSGYT
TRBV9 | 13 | ASSVVVGGSYGYT
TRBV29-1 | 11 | SVEPETRTEAF
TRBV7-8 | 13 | ASSGYDRGRTEAF
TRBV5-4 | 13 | ASSLTGQANEKLF
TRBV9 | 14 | ASSVGTSGGTDTQY
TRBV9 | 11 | ASSGQTNGELF
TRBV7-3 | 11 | ASSSRGRGELF
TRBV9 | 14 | ASSTPGGPGENIQY